Shown below are 24 T cell receptor beta chains from a single sample sequenced in a study of shared T cell receptors in the human thymus. Measured with immunoSEQ multiplex PCR; TCRdb has only the in-frame clones, and not every one. Here the sample spans 600,000 or so clones, around 87% being singletons. This same sample was also part of a study on human thymus T cells.

Material: thymocytes. All receptors derive from a boy under two years old with a congenital heart defect.

V and J are TRBV2 and TRBJ2-2; D is possibly TRBD2 (6 bases). CDR3 length: 20 amino acids. Germline V gene data show CDR1 as SNHLY and CDR2 as FYNNEI. The V end lost 10 bases, the J end lost 0 bases, and 30 bases lay between the germline ends. The DNA of the CDR3 is TGTGCCATCCTAACCGCGGACAATGAAGTGGGAGGAACGAACACCGGGGAGCTGTTTTTT. This translates into CAILTADNEVGGTNTGELFF.

V usage is TRBV25-1 and J usage is TRBJ2-7; D may be TRBD2 (6 bases). The CDR3 loop spans 13 amino acids. The germline V gene encodes CDR1 MGHDK and CDR2 SYGVNS. Trimming cost V 4 bases and J 3 bases, with 10 bases left between them. CDR3 sequence reads: CASSGEGLYEQYF. As DNA, the CDR3 is TGTGCCAGCAGTGGTGAGGGACTCTACGAGCAGTACTTC.

This sequence joins TRBV4-1 and TRBJ2-7; weak D call: TRBD2 (5 bases). Germline lookup yields CDR1 MGHRA and CDR2 YSYEKL. Trimming stripped 1 base from V and 0 bases from J, with 13 bases between. The CDR3 extends over 16 amino acids. This chain's CDR3 is CASSQALWRASYEQYF. DNA for the CDR3: TGCGCCAGCAGCCAAGCCCTGTGGCGGGCCTCCTACGAGCAGTACTTC.

The chain recombines TRBV7-9 with TRBJ2-7, with 12 bases that match TRBD2. With V trimmed by 2 bases and J by 3 bases, 5 bases remained unmatched. This CDR3 region has 16 residues. Germline V gene lookup returns CDR1 SEHNR and CDR2 FQNEAQ (reference sequence). CDR3 residues: CASSLFLAGGIYEQYF. CDR3 coding DNA: TGTGCCAGCAGCTTATTCCTAGCGGGGGGGATCTACGAGCAGTACTTC.

In DNA, the CDR3 is TGTGCCAGCAGCGTAGCTGGGCTAGATACGCAGTATTTT. Protein product: CASSVAGLDTQYF. This chain joins TRBV9 and TRBJ2-3; D unresolved. The V end was cut by 0 bases, the J end by 5 bases, with 7 bases between. The CDR3 contains 13 residues. Germline V gene data show CDR1 as SGDLS and CDR2 as YYNGEE.

The CDR3 nucleotides are TGCGCCAGCAGCCAAGATGCCGGGGCTAGCGGGACCTTGTGGGACAATGAGCAGTTCTTC. This gives the protein CASSQDAGASGTLWDNEQFF. V is TRBV4-1 and J is TRBJ2-1; 9 bases line up with TRBD2. The germline V gene encodes CDR1 MGHRA and CDR2 YSYEKL. J lost 5 bases, V lost 0 bases, and 17 bases had no gene match. The CDR3 consists of 20 residues.

This chain connects TRBV14 to TRBJ2-3; TRBD1 matches at 7 bases. Germline V gene data show CDR1 as SGHDN and CDR2 as FVKESK. V lost 0 bases and J lost 4; bases outside the gene matches: 16. The CDR3 runs 19 residues. The DNA of the CDR3 is TGTGCCAGCAGCCAAGATCCCTCTTTTGCGGACAGGTGGGCAGATACGCAGTATTTT. This translates into CASSQDPSFADRWADTQYF.

The chain has TRBV4-3 and TRBJ2-7, with 7 bases identical to TRBD1. CDR3 length equals 15 residues. Germline trimming cut 0 bases from V and 1 base from J; bases unmatched to any gene: 3. Germline V gene sequence: CDR1 LGHNA, CDR2 YSLEER. The CDR3 DNA is TGCGCCAGCAGCCAAGAAAGGGGGCTTTCCTACGAGCAGTACTTC. It specifies CASSQERGLSYEQYF.

This clone was recorded once. The rearrangement links TRBV27 to TRBJ1-4, with 9 bases aligning to TRBD1. Per the germline V gene, CDR1 is MNHEY and CDR2 is SMNVEV (reference sequence). The CDR3 covers 14 residues. Trimming cost V 6 bases and J 8 bases; bases outside gene matches: 7. CDR3 nucleotide sequence: TGTGCCAGCAGGCAGGACAGGGGAGGCGAAAAACTGTTTTTT. It codes for CASRQDRGGEKLFF. Variable domain in full (rest from reference TRBV27 and TRBJ1-4): EAQVTQNPRYLITVTGKKLTVTCSQNMNHEYMSWYRQDPGLGLRQIYYSMNVEVTDKGDVPEGYKVSRKEKRNFPLILESPSPNQTSLYFCASRQDRGGEKLFFGSGTQLSVL.

The V gene is TRBV10-3, the J gene TRBJ2-7; 7 nucleotides align to TRBD1. Trimming removed 5 bases from V and 7 bases from J; junction bases left unmatched: 2. The CDR3 is made up of 11 amino acids. Germline V lookup: CDR1 ENHRY, CDR2 SYGVKD. Written as DNA, the CDR3 is TGTGCCATCAGTACAGGGGAAGAGCAGTACTTC. It translates to CAISTGEEQYF.

The gene calls are TRBV7-9 and TRBJ1-5; D gene uncertain. V lost 1 base to trimming and J lost 0 bases, with 7 bases between them. The CDR3 is 15 residues long. From germline, CDR1 is SEHNR and CDR2 FQNEAQ (reference sequence). The CDR3 sequence is CASSLGLDSNQPQHF. As DNA, the CDR3 is TGTGCCAGCAGCTTAGGTCTAGATAGCAATCAGCCCCAGCATTTT.

This sequence joins TRBV13 and TRBJ2-7, with TRBD1 matching over 7 bases. Germline V gene sequence: CDR1 PRHDT, CDR2 FYEKMQ (reference sequence). This CDR3 is 16 amino acids long. After removal of 3 bases from V and 1 base from J, the junction contained 9 bases not matched to a gene. As DNA, the CDR3 is TGTGCCAGCAGCTTCCAGGGGGAAGAAGAATCCTACGAGCAGTACTTC. It translates to CASSFQGEEESYEQYF.

The genes are TRBV18 and TRBJ2-7; maybe TRBD2 (5 bases). Germline-derived CDR1 and CDR2 are KGHSH and LQKENI. There are 14 residues in the CDR3. V lost 2 bases, J lost 6 bases, and 14 bases lay in between. Here the CDR3 DNA reads TGTGCCAGCTCACCAAACGGGGAAAATGGCGAGCAGTACTTC. This encodes CASSPNGENGEQYF.

The rearrangement joins TRBV6-6 to TRBJ2-5; 9 nucleotides align to TRBD1. The CDR3 has 15 residues. The ends lost 7 bases at V and 4 bases at J; junction bases unmatched: 10. Germline V gives CDR1 MNHNY, CDR2 SVGAGI (reference sequence). In DNA form, the CDR3 reads TGTGCCAGCAACTCCGGGACAGGGTGGGCAGAGACCCAGTACTTC. Translated: CASNSGTGWAETQYF.

This clone was detected only once. This rearrangement joins TRBV11-2 to TRBJ2-3; 7 nucleotides match TRBD2. The CDR3 runs to 17 residues. The V gene's germline CDR1 is SGHAT and CDR2 FQNNGV. With 1 base clipped from V and 0 bases from J, the junction kept 7 bases outside the gene matches. The chain's CDR3 is CASSLVWRRGSTDTQYF. The CDR3 nucleotides are TGTGCCAGCAGCTTAGTTTGGAGGCGGGGGAGCACAGATACGCAGTATTTT.

The chain employs TRBV7-8 and TRBJ2-4; 7 bases line up with TRBD2. The CDR3 contains 15 residues. V gave up 5 bases and J gave up 0 bases; unmatched junction bases: 4. CDR1 is SGHVS and CDR2 is FQNEAQ in the germline V gene. CDR3 in amino acids: CASSLLAGAKNIQYF. CDR3 coding DNA: TGTGCCAGCAGCCTCTTAGCGGGAGCCAAAAACATTCAGTACTTC.

V usage is TRBV10-3 and J usage is TRBJ2-1; D is unresolved. Germline assignment: CDR1 ENHRY and CDR2 SYGVKD. Trimming took off 4 bases at V and 0 bases at J, with 13 bases between the two ends. CDR3 length: 16 amino acids. CDR3 protein: CAISVQNLRSYNEQFF. CDR3 sequence (DNA): TGTGCCATCAGTGTACAGAACTTGCGCTCCTACAATGAGCAGTTCTTC.

V gene TRBV4-3 combines with J gene TRBJ2-2; weak D call: TRBD1 (6 bases). CDR3 size: 15 residues. Germline V gene lookup returns CDR1 LGHNA and CDR2 YSLEER. Trimming took off 0 bases at V and 2 bases at J, with 7 bases between the two ends. CDR3 in DNA: TGCGCCAGCAGCCAAGAGGACAGCAACACCGGGGAGCTGTTTTTT. This codes for CASSQEDSNTGELFF.

This clone was observed a handful of times. V is TRBV28 and J is TRBJ1-5, with D maybe TRBD1 (6 bases). V was clipped by 5 bases and J by 0 bases, with 11 bases between them. Germline V gives CDR1 MDHEN, CDR2 SYDVKM. This CDR3 spans 15 amino acids. CDR3 nucleotides: TGTGCCAGCAGTGGCAGGGGCGTTAGCAATCAGCCCCAGCATTTT. Its protein is CASSGRGVSNQPQHF.

This chain joins TRBV28 and TRBJ2-7, with 8 nucleotides matching TRBD2. J lost 5 bases, V lost 4 bases, and 10 bases had no gene match. The CDR3 loop spans 15 amino acids. In germline, CDR1 is MDHEN, CDR2 SYDVKM. The CDR3 loop is CASSSAGDPLDEQYF. The DNA for the CDR3 is TGTGCCAGCAGTTCAGCGGGGGACCCCCTGGACGAGCAGTACTTC.

The V call is TRBV7-8, the J call TRBJ2-7, with 7 positions matching TRBD2. CDR1 and CDR2 (germline): SGHVS, FQNEAQ. CDR3 size: 16 residues. The junction had 12 bases not matched to a gene; V was cut back by 5 bases and J by 2 bases. CDR3: CASSPPRTRATYEQYF. The CDR3 DNA reads as TGTGCCAGCAGCCCGCCACGGACTAGAGCTACCTACGAGCAGTACTTC.

The chain has TRBV15 and TRBJ2-1; TRBD2 agrees at 9 bases. Per germline, CDR1 LNHNV and CDR2 YYDKDF (reference sequence). There are 15 residues in the CDR3. The V and J ends lost 2 bases and 8 bases, in that order; junction bases with no gene match: 7. The CDR3 region has the DNA TGTGCCACCAGCAGAATAGCGGGAGCAACGGATGAGCAGTTCTTC. It specifies CATSRIAGATDEQFF.

The chain links TRBV19 to TRBJ2-5; 9 bases line up with TRBD2. Trimming took 1 base from V and 2 from J; bases not matched to a gene: 2. CDR3 length: 15 residues. The V gene's germline CDR1 is LNHDA and CDR2 SQIVND (reference sequence). Written as DNA, the CDR3 is TGTGCCAGTAGTATAGTAGCGGGGGAACAAGAGACCCAGTACTTC. Encoded protein: CASSIVAGEQETQYF.

On this clone: This same CDR3 is encoded by further DNA sequences in the sample. The genes are TRBV28 and TRBJ2-7; tentatively, D is TRBD2 (5 bases). The CDR3 runs 14 residues. Per germline, CDR1 MDHEN and CDR2 SYDVKM. V lost 0 bases, J lost 3 bases, and 9 bases lay in between. CDR3: CASSLWRLNYEQYF. CDR3 nucleotides: TGTGCCAGCAGTTTATGGCGACTAAACTACGAGCAGTACTTC.